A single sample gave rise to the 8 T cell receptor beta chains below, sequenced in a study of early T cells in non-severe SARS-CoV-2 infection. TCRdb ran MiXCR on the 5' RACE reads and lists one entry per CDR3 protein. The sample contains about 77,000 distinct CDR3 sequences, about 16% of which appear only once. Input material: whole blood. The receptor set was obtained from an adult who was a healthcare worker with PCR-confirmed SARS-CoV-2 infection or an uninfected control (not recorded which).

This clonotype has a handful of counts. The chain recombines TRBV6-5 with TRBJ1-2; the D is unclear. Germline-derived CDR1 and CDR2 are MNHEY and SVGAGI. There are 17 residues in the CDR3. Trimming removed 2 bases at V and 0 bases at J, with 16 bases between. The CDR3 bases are TGTGCCAGCAGTTACCGAGGGCGCCACCCCTCTAACTATGGCTACACCTTC. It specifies CASSYRGRHPSNYGYTF.

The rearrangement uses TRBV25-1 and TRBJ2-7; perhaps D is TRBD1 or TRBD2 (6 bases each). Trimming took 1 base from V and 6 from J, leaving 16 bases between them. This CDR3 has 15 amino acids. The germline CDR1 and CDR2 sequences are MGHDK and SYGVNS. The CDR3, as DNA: TGTGCCAGCAGTGAATCATCGAAAGGGGGAGGCGAGCAGTACTTC. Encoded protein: CASSESSKGGGEQYF.

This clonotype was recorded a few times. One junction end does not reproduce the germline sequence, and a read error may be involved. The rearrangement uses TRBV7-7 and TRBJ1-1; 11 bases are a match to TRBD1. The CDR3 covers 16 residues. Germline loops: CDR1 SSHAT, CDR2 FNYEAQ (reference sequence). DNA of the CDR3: TGTGCTAGCAGCCGTCAGACCGGGACAGGGGGCACTGAAGCTTTCTTT. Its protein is CASSRQTGTGGTEAFF.

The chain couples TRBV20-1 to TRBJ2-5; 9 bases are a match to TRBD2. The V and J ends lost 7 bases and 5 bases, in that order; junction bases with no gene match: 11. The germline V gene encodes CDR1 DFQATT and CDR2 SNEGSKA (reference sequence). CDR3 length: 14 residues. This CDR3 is CSGHRAGGQETQYF. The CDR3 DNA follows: TGCAGTGGGCACCGAGCGGGGGGTCAGGAGACCCAGTACTTC.

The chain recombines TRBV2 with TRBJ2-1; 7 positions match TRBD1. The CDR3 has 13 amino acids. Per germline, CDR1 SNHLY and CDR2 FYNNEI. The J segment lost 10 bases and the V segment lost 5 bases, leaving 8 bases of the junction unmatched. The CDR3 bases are TGTGCCAGCAGTACCCGGGACAGAGGAGAGCAGTTCTTC. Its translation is CASSTRDRGEQFF.

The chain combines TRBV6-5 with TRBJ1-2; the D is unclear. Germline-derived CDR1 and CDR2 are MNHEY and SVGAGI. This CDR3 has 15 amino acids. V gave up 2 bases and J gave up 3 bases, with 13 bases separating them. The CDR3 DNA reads TGTGCCAGCAGTTACCTCGGCCAACGGTACTATGGCTACACCTTC. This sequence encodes CASSYLGQRYYGYTF.

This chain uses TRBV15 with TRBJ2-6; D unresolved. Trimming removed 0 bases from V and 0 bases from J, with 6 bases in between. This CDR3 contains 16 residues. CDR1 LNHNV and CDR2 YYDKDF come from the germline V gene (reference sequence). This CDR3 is CATSREADSGANVLTF. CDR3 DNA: TGTGCCACCAGCAGAGAGGCGGACTCTGGGGCCAACGTCCTGACTTTC. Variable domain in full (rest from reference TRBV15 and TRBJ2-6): DAMVIQNPRYQVTQFGKPVTLSCSQTLNHNVMYWYQQKSSQAPKLLFHYYDKDFNNEADTPDNFQSRRPNTSFCFLDIRSPGLGDTAMYLCATSREADSGANVLTFGAGSRLTVL.

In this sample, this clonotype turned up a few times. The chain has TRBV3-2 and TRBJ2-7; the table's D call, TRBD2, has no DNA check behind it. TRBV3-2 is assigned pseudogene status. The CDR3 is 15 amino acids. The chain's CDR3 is CASSLGLAGGYEQYF. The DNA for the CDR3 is TGTGCCAGCAGCCTGGGACTAGCGGGGGGTTACGAGCAGTACTTC.